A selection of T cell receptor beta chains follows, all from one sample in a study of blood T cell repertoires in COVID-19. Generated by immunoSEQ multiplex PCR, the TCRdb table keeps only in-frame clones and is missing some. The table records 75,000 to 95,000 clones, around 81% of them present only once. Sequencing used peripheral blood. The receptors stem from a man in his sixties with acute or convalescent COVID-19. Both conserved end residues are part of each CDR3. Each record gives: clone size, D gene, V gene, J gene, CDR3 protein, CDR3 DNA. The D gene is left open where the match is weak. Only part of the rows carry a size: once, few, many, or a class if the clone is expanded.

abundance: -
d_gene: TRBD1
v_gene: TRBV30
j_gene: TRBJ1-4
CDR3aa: CAWKRGLEKLFF
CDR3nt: TGTGCCTGGAAGAGGGGGCTGGAAAAACTGTTTTTT

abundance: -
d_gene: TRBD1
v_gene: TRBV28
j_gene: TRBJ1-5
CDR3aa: CATRDRGKQPQHF
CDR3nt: TGTGCCACCAGGGACAGGGGTAAACAGCCCCAGCATTTT

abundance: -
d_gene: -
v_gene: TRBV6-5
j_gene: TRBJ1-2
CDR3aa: CASLREQGGYTF
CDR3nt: TGTGCCAGCCTAAGGGAACAGGGAGGCTACACCTTC

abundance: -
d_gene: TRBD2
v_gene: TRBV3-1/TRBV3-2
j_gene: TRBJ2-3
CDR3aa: CASSQGLRTSGADTQYF
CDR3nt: TGTGCCAGCAGCCAAGGTTTAAGGACTAGCGGGGCGGATACGCAGTATTTT

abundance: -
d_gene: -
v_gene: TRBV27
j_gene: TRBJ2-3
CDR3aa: CASSLSSRSTDTQYF
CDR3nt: TGTGCCAGCAGTTTATCCTCGAGGAGCACAGATACGCAGTATTTT

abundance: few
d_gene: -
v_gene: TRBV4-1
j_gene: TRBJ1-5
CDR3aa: CASSPQYSNQPQHF
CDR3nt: TGCGCCAGCAGCCCTCAGTATAGCAATCAGCCCCAGCATTTT

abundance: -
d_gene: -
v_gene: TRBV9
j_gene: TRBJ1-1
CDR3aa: CASTSNTEAFF
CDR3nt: TGTGCCAGCACTTCGAACACTGAAGCTTTCTTT

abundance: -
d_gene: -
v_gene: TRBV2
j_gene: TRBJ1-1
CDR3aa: CASSEGVRARVEAFF
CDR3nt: TGTGCCAGCAGTGAAGGGGTCAGGGCGAGAGTTGAAGCTTTCTTT

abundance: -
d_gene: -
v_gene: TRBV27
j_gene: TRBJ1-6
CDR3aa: CASRPRYSYNSPLHF
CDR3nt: TGTGCCAGCAGACCGCGGTACTCCTATAATTCACCCCTCCACTTT

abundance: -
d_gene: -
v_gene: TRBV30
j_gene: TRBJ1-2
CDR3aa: CAWSGVGTINGYTF
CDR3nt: TGTGCCTGGAGTGGGGTCGGGACAATTAATGGCTACACCTTC

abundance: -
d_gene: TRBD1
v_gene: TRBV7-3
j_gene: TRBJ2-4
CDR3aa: CASSSGQGNIQYF
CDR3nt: TGTGCCAGCAGCTCCGGACAGGGGAACATTCAGTACTTC

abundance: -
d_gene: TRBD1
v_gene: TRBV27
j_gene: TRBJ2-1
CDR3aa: CASSLFGTGVGDEQFF
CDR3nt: TGTGCCAGCAGTTTATTTGGGACAGGGGTTGGGGATGAGCAGTTCTTC

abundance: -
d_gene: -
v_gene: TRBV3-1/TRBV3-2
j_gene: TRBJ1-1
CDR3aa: CASSQVGGRTEAFF
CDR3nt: TGTGCCAGCAGCCAAGTTGGAGGGAGGACTGAAGCTTTCTTT

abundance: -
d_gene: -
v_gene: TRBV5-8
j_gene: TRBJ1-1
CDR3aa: CASSASGVSEAFF
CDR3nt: TGTGCCAGCAGCGCCTCAGGGGTCTCTGAAGCTTTCTTT

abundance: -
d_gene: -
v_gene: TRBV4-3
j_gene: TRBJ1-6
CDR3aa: CASSQDGVNNSPLHF
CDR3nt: TGCGCCAGCAGCCAAGACGGAGTTAATAATTCACCCCTCCACTTT

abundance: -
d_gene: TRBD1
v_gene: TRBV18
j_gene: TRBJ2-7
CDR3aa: CASSEQGALGNEQYF
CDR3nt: TGTGCCAGCTCGGAACAGGGGGCGCTAGGTAACGAGCAGTACTTC

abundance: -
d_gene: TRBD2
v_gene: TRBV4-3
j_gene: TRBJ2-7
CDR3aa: CASSQSYSGGSYYEQYF
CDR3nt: TGCGCCAGCAGCCAAAGTTATAGCGGGGGATCTTACTACGAGCAGTACTTC

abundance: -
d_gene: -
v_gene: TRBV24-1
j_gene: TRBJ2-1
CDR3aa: CATSDLEDSYNEQFF
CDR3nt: TGTGCCACCAGTGATCTGGAGGACTCCTACAATGAGCAGTTCTTC

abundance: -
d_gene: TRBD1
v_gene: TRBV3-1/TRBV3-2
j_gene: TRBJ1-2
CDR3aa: CASSQDGGGGGYTF
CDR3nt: TGTGCCAGCAGCCAAGATGGAGGGGGCGGTGGCTACACCTTC

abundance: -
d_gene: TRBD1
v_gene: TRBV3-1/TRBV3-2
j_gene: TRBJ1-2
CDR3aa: CASSPRRDSRYGYTF
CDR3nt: TGTGCCAGCAGTCCTCGGAGGGACAGCCGCTATGGCTACACCTTC

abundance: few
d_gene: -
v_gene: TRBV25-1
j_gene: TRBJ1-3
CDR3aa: CASSDSPGRSSGNTIYF
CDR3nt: TGTGCCAGCAGTGATTCCCCCGGTCGGAGCTCTGGAAACACCATATATTTT

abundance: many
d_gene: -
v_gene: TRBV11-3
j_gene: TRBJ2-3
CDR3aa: CASSFPGVDTQYF
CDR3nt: TGTGCCAGCAGCTTCCCAGGGGTGGATACGCAGTATTTT

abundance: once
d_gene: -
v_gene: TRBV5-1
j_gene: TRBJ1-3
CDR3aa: CASSLSSSPNMNTIYF
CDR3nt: TGCGCCAGCAGCTTGAGTAGTAGCCCAAACATGAACACCATATATTTT

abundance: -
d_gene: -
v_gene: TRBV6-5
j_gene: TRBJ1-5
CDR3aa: CASRKEGPNQPQHF
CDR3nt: TGTGCCAGCAGGAAGGAGGGACCGAATCAGCCCCAGCATTTT

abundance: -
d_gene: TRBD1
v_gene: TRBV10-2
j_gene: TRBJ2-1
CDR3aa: CASSGWTGGLYEQFF
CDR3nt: TGCGCCAGCAGTGGTTGGACAGGGGGACTCTATGAGCAGTTCTTC

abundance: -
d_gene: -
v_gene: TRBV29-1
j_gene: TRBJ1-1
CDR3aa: CSVEGLAEAFF
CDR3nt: TGCAGCGTTGAAGGGTTAGCTGAAGCTTTCTTT

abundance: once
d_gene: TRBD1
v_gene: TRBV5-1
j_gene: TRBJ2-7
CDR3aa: CASSKKQGVSSYEQYF
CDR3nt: TGCGCCAGCAGCAAGAAACAGGGGGTGAGCTCCTACGAGCAGTACTTC